This TCR beta chain was sequenced during a study of PD-1 blockade in classical Hodgkin lymphoma. Regarding this clone: Antigen: not known.

Whole-study findings and limits: The study found that TCR diversity rose significantly by C4D1 in CD4+ but not CD8+ cells. Nivolumab initiated under 1 year post-ASCT led to patient exclusion.

Trimming stripped 2 bases from V and 2 bases from J, with 11 bases between. CDR3 length: 15 amino acids. Germline CDR1 is MNHNS and CDR2 is SASEGT. Libraries were prepared by immunoSEQ multiplex PCR; TCRdb keeps only in-frame clonotypes and omits some of them. This sample has about 30,000 clones; roughly nine tenths occur once, and the top ten carry approximately 0.43%. Time point denoted: cycle 4 day 1 (C4D1), after around six weeks of nivolumab. All patients relapsed after autologous stem cell transplantation, and brentuximab vedotin exposure varied. CD4+ T cells were purified from thawed PBMCs by negative selection.

This clonotype was obtained from a human donor with classical Hodgkin lymphoma. Sequences were derived from CD4+ T cells from blood, sampled before the fourth cycle of nivolumab. V and J are TRBV6-1 and TRBJ2-3; TRBD2 is a possible D gene (5 bases). CDR3 in DNA: TGTGCCAGCAGTGAAACGGGGTTATTCACAGATACGCAGTATTTT. As protein: CASSETGLFTDTQYF.